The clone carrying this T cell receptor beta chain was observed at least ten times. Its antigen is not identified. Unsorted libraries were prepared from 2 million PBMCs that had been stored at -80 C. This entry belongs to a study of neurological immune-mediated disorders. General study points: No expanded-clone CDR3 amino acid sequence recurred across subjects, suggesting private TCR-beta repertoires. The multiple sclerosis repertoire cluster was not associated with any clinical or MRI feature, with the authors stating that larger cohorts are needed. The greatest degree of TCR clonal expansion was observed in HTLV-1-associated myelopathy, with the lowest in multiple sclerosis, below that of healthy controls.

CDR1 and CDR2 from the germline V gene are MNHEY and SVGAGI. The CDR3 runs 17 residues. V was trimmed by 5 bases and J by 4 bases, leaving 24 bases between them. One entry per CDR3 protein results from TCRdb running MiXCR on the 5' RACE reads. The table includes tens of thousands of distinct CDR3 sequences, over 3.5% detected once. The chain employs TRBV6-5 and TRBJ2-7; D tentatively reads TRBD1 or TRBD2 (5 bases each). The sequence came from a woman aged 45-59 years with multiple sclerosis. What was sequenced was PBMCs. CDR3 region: CASSEGGGGAYLYEQYF. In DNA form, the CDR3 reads TGTGCCAGCAGTGAAGGAGGCGGTGGGGCGTACCTATACGAGCAGTACTTC.